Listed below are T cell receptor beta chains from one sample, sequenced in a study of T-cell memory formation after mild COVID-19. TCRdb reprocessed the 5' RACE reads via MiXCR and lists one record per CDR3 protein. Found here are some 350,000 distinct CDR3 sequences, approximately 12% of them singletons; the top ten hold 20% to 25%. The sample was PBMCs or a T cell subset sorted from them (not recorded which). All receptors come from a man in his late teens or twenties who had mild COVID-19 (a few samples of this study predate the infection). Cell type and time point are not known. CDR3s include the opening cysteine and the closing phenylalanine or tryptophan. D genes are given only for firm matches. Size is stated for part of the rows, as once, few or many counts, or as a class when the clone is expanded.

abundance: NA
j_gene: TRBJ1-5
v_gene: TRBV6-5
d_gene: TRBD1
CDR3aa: CASSLAQGHQPQHF
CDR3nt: TGTGCCAGCAGCCTGGCACAGGGGCACCAGCCCCAGCATTTT

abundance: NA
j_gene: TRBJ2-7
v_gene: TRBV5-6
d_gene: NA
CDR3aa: CASSREEYEQYF
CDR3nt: TGTGCCAGCAGCAGAGAGGAATACGAGCAGTACTTC

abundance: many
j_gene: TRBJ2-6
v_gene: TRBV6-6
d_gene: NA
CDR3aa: CASSYGLSGANVLTF
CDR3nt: TGTGCCAGCAGTTACGGACTCTCTGGGGCCAACGTCCTGACTTTC

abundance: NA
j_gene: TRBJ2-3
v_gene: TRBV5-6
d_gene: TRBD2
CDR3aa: CASSFGSGGWTDTQYF
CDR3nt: TGTGCCAGCAGCTTTGGCAGCGGGGGATGGACAGATACGCAGTATTTT

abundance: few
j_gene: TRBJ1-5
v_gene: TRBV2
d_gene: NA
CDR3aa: CASRLTDQPQHF
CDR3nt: TGTGCCAGCAGGCTCACTGATCAGCCCCAGCATTTT

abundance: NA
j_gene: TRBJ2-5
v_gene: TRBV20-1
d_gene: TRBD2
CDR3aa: CSARLLAGPGTQYF
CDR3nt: TGCAGTGCTAGATTACTAGCGGGGCCGGGGACCCAGTACTTC

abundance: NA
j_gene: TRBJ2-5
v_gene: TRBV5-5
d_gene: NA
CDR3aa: CASSPTRPETQYF
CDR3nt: TGTGCCAGCAGCCCTACAAGGCCGGAGACCCAGTACTTC

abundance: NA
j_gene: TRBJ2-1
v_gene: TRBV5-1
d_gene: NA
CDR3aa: CACSLAHRGDNEQFF
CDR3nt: TGCGCCTGCAGCTTGGCCCACCGGGGAGACAATGAGCAGTTCTTC

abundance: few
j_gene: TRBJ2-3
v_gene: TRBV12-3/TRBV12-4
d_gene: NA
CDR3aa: CASFSGTPADTQYF
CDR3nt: TGTGCCAGCTTCTCCGGGACCCCGGCAGATACGCAGTATTTT

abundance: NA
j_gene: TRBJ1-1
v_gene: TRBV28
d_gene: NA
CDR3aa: CASSFHRAEAFF
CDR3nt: TGTGCCAGCAGTTTTCATAGGGCTGAAGCTTTCTTT

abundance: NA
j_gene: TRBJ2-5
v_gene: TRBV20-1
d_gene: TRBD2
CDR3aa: CSARRGGPGETQYF
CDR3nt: TGCAGTGCTCGGCGGGGGGGGCCGGGAGAGACCCAGTACTTC

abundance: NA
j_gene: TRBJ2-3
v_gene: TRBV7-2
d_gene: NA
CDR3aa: CASSLRVTLNTDTQYF
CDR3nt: TGTGCCAGCAGCTTGCGGGTAACGCTGAACACAGATACGCAGTATTTT

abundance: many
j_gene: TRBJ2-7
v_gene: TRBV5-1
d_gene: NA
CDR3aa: CASSLSPGVYEQYF
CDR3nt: TGCGCCAGCAGCTTGTCGCCAGGTGTGTACGAGCAGTACTTC

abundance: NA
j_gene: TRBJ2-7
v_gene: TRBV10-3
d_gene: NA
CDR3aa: CAISLSLVSYEQYF
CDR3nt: TGTGCCATCAGTCTCTCTCTAGTCTCCTACGAGCAGTACTTC

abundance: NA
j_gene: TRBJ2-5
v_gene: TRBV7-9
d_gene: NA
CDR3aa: CASSLALSWGRETQYF
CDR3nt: TGTGCCAGCAGCTTAGCTCTCTCTTGGGGGCGAGAGACCCAGTACTTC

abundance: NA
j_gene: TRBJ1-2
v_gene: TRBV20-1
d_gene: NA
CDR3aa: CSASIGGVYGYTF
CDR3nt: TGCAGTGCTAGCATCGGGGGAGTCTATGGCTACACCTTC

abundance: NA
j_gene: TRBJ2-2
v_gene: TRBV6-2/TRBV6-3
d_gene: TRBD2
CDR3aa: CASSYPGGPPPGELFF
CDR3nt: TGTGCCAGCAGTTACCCGGGGGGGCCCCCCCCCGGGGAGCTGTTTTTT